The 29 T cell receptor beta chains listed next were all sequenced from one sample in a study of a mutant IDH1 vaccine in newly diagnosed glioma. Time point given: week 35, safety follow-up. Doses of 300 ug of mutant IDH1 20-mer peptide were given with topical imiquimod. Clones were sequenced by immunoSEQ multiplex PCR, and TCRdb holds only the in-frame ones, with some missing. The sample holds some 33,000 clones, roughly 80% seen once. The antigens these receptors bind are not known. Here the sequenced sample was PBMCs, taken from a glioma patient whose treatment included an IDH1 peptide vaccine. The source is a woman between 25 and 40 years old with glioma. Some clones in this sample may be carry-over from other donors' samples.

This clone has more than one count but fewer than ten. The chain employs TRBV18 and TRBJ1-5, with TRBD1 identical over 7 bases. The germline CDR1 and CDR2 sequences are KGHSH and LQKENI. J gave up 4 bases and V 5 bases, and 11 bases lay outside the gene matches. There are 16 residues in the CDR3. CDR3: CASSSGDRVTNQPQHF. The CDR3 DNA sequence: TGTGCCAGCTCATCAGGCGACAGGGTTACGAATCAGCCCCAGCATTTT.

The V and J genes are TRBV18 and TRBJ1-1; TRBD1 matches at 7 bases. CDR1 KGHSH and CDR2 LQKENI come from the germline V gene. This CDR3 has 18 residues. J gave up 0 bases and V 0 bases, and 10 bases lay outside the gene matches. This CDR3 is CASSPPNRGGLVNTEAFF. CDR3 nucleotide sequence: TGTGCCAGCTCACCACCGAACAGGGGCGGCTTGGTGAACACTGAAGCTTTCTTT.

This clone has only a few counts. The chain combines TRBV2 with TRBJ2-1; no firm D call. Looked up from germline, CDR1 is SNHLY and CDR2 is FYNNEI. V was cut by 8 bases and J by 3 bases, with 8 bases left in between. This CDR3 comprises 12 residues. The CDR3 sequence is CASRRNYNEQFF. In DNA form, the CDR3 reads TGTGCCAGCCGACGGAACTACAATGAGCAGTTCTTC.

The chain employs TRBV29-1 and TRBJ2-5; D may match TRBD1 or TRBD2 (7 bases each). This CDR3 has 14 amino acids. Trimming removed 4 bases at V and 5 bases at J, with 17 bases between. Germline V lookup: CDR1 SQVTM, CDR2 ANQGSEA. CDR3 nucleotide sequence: TGCAGCGTTGTCGGGGCAGGGGGGGGCGAGACCCAGTACTTC. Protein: CSVVGAGGGETQYF.

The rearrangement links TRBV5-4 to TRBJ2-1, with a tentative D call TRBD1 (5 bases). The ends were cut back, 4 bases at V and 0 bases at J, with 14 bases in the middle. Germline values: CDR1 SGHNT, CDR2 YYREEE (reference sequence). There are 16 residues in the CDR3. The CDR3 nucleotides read TGTGCCAGCAGCAATGGGGCTCCGAGCTCCTACAATGAGCAGTTCTTC. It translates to CASSNGAPSSYNEQFF.

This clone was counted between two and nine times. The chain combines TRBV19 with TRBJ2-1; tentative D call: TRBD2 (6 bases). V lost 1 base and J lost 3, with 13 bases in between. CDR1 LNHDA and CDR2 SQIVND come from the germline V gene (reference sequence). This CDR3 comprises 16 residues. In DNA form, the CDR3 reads TGTGCCAGTAGTATAGGGTCAGGGAGGAGCTACAATGAGCAGTTCTTC. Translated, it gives CASSIGSGRSYNEQFF.

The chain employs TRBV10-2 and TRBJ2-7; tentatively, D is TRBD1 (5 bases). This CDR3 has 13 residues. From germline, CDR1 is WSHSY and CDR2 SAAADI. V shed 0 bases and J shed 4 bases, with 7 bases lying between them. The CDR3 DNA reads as TGCGCCAGCAGTGAGTCTGCAGGGTACGAGCAGTACTTC. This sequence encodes CASSESAGYEQYF.

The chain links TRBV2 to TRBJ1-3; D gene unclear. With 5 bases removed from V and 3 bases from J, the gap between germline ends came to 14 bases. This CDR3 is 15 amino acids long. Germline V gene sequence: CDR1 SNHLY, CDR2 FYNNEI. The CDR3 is CASSLSQTVGNTIYF. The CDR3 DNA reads TGTGCCAGCAGTTTATCTCAGACGGTTGGAAACACCATATATTTT.

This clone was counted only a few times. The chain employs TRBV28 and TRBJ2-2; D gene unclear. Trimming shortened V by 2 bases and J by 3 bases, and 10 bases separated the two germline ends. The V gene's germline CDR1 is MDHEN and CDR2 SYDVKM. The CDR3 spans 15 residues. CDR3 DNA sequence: TGTGCCAGCAGTTTAGTGGGTTTGGACACCGGGGAGCTGTTTTTT. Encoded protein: CASSLVGLDTGELFF.

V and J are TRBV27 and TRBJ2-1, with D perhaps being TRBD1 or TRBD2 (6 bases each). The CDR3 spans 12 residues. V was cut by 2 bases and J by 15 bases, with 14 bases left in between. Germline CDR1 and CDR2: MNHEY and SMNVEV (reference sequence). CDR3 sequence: CASSLPGDKRFF. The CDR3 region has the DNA TGTGCCAGCAGTTTACCGGGGGACAAGCGGTTCTTC.

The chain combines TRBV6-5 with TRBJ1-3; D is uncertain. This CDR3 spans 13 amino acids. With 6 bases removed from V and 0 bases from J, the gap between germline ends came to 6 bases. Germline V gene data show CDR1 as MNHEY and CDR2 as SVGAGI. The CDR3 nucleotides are TGTGCCAGCAGGGCCAACTCTGGAAACACCATATATTTT. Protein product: CASRANSGNTIYF.

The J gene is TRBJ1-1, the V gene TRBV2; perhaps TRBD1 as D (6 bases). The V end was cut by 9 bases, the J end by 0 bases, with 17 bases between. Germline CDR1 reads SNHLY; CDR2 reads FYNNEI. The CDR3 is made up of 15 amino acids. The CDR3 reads CARLGTGTVNTEAFF. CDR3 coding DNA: TGTGCCAGGCTGGGAACAGGGACGGTGAACACTGAAGCTTTCTTT.

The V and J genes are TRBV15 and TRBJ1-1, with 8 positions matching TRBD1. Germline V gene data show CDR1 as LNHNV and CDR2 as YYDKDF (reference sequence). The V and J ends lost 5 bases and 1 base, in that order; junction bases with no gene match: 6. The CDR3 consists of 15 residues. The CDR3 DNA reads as TGTGCCACCAGCCTAAAACAGGGGGAGAACACTGAAGCTTTCTTT. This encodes CATSLKQGENTEAFF.

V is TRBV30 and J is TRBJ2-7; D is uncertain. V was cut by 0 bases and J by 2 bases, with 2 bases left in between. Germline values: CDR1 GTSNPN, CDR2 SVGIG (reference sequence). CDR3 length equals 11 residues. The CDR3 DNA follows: TGTGCCTGGAGTGTAGCCTACGAGCAGTACTTC. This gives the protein CAWSVAYEQYF.

CDR3 amino acids: CASSSTDSNTEAFF. The CDR3 region has the DNA TGTGCCAGCAGCTCGACGGACTCAAACACTGAAGCTTTCTTT. This chain links TRBV7-9 with TRBJ1-1; D gene uncertain. Germline V lookup: CDR1 SEHNR, CDR2 FQNEAQ (reference sequence). V gave up 4 bases and J gave up 2 bases, with 11 bases separating them. The CDR3 extends over 14 amino acids.

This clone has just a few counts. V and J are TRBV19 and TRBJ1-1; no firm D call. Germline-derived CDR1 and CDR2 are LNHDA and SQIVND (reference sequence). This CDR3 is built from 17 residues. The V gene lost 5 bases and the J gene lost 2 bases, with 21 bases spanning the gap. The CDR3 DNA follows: TGTGCCAGTAGTCTTGGGGTAGGGTTCGGTCGTAACACTGAAGCTTTCTTT. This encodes CASSLGVGFGRNTEAFF.

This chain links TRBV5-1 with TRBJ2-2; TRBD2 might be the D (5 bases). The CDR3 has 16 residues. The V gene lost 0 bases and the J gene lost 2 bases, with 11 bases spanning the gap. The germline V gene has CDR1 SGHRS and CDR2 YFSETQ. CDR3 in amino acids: CASSLEGRTNTGELFF. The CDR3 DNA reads TGCGCCAGCAGCTTGGAGGGCCGGACTAACACCGGGGAGCTGTTTTTT.

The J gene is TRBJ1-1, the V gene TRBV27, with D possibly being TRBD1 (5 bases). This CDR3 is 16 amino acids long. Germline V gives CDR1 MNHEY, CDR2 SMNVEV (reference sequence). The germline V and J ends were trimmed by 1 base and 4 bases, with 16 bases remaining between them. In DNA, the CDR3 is TGTGCCAGCAGTTTATACGGATCGGGGGGGAGCACTGAAGCTTTCTTT. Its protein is CASSLYGSGGSTEAFF.

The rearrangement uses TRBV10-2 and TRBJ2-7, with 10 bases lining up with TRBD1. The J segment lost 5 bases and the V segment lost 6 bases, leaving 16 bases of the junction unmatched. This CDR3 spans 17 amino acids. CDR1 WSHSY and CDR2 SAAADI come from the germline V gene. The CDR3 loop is CASRKGMGDRGNNEQYF. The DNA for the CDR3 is TGCGCCAGCAGGAAAGGGATGGGGGACAGGGGAAACAACGAGCAGTACTTC.

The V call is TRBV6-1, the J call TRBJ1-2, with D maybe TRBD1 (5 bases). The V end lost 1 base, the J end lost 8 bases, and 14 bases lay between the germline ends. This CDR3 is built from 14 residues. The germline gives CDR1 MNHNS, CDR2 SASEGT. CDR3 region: CASSEVGRRGGYTF. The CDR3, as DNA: TGTGCCAGCAGTGAAGTGGGACGGCGCGGAGGCTACACCTTC.

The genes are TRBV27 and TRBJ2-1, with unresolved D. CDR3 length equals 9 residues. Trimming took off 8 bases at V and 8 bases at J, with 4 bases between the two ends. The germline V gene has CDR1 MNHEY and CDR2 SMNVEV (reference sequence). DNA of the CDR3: TGTGCCAGCGGGGATGAGCAGTTCTTC. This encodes CASGDEQFF.

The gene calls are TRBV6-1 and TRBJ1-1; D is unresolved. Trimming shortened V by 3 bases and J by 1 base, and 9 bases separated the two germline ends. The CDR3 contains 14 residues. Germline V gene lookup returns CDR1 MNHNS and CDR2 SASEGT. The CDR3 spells CASSEGFPNTEAFF. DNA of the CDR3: TGTGCCAGCAGTGAGGGGTTCCCGAACACTGAAGCTTTCTTT.

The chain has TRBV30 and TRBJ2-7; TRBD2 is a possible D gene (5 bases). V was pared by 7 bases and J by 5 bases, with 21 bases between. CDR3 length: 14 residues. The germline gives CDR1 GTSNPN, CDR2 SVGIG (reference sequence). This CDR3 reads CASSRGSSRDEQYF. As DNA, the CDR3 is TGTGCCTCGTCCCGTGGGAGCTCCCGGGACGAGCAGTACTTC.

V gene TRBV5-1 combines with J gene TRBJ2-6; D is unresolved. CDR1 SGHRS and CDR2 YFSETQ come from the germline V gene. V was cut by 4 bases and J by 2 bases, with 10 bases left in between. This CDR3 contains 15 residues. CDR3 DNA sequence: TGCGCCAGCAGCCCCGAGCTCGCTGGGGCCAACGTCCTGACTTTC. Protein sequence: CASSPELAGANVLTF.

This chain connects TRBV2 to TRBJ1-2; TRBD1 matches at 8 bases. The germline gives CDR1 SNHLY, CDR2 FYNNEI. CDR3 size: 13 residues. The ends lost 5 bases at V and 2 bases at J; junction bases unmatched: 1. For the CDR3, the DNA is TGTGCCAGCAGTTGGGACAGGAACTATGGCTACACCTTC. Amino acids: CASSWDRNYGYTF.

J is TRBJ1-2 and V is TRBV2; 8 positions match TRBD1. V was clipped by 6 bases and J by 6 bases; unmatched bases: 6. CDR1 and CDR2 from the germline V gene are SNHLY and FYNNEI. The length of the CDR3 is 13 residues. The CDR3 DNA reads TGTGCCAGCAGCGGACAGGGCTCGGATGGCTACACCTTC. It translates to CASSGQGSDGYTF.

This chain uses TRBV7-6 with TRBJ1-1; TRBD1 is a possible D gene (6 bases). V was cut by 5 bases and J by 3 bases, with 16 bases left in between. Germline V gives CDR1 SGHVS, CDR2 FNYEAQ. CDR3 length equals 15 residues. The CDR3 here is CASSLGGIGDTEAFF. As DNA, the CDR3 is TGTGCCAGCAGCCTAGGGGGGATCGGGGACACTGAAGCTTTCTTT.

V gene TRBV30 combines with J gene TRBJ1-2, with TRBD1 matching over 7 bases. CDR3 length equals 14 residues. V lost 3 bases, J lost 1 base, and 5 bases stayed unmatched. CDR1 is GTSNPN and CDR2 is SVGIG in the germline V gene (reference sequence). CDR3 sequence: CAWRETGVNYGYTF. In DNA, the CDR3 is TGTGCCTGGAGAGAAACAGGGGTTAACTATGGCTACACCTTC. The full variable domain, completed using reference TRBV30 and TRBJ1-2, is SQTIHQWPATLVQPVGSPLSLECTVEGTSNPNLYWYRQAAGRGLQLLFYSVGIGQISSEVPQNLSASRPQDRQFILSSKKLLLSDSGFYLCAWRETGVNYGYTFGSGTRLTVV.

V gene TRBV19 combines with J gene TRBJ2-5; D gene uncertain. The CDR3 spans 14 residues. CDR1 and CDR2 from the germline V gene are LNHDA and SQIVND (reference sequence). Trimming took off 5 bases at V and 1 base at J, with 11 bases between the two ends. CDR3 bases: TGTGCCAGTAGTTTGACACTTTCCCAAGAGACCCAGTACTTC. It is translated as CASSLTLSQETQYF.